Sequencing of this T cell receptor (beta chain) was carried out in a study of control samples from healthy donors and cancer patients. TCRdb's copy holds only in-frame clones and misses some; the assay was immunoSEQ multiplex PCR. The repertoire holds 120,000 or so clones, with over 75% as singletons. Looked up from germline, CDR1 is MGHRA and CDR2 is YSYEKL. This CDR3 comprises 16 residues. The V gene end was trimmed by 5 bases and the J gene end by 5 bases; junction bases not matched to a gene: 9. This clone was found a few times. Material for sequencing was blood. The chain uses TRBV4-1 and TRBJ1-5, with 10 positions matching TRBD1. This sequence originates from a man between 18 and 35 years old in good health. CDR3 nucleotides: TGCGCCAGCAGCTCGCCGACAGGGGGCCTCGATCAGCCCCAGCATTTT. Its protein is CASSSPTGGLDQPQHF.